This T cell receptor (beta chain) was profiled in a study of cytotoxic CD8 clonotypes in ibrutinib-treated CLL. Looking at the study overall: Across samples, productive templates numbered 200,000 to 300,000 and productive rearrangements reached about 100,000 on average.

With regard to this clone: Its antigen is still unknown.

Overall study findings and caveats: The clonality rise at ibrutinib response reflected private clonotype expansion.

Target depth was 1 in 200,000 to 1 in 1 million T cells, about 10x per clonotype. Clones were sequenced by immunoSEQ multiplex PCR, and TCRdb holds only the in-frame ones, with some missing. The sample lists 250,000 to 350,000 clones; 70% to 80% were seen once. The germline V and J ends were trimmed by 7 bases and 3 bases, with 8 bases remaining between them. This CDR3 spans 11 amino acids. Per germline, CDR1 SQVTM and CDR2 ANQGSEA. The receptor comes from a human donor with chronic lymphocytic leukemia. The sample was PBMCs, taken at disease progression, from a patient treated with ibrutinib. The chain has TRBV29-1 and TRBJ2-3; a possible D gene is TRBD1 (5 bases). In DNA form, the CDR3 reads TGCAGCGCTGGACAAACAGATACGCAGTATTTT. As protein: CSAGQTDTQYF.